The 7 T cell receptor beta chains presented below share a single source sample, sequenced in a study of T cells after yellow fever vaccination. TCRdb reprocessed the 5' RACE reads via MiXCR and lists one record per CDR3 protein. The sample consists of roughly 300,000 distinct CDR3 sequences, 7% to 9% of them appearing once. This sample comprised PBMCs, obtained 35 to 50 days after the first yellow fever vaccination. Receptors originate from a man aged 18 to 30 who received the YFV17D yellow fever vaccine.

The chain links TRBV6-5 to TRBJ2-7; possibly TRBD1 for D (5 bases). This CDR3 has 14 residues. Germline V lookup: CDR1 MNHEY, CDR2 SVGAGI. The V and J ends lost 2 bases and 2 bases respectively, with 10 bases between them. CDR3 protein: CASSYGQGPYEQYF. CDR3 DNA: TGTGCCAGCAGTTACGGGCAGGGCCCCTACGAGCAGTACTTC.

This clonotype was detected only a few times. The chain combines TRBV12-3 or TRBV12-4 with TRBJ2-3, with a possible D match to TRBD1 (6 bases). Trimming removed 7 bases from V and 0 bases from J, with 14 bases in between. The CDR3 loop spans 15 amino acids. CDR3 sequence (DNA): TGTGCCAGCACCACAGGGATGAGAAGCACAGATACGCAGTATTTT. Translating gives CASTTGMRSTDTQYF.

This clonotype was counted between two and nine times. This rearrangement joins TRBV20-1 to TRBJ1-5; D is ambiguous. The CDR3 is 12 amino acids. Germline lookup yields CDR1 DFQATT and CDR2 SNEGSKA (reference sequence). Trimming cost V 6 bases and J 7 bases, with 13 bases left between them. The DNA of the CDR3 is TGCAGTGCAAAAGAAGCACGGCAGCCCCAGCATTTT. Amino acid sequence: CSAKEARQPQHF.

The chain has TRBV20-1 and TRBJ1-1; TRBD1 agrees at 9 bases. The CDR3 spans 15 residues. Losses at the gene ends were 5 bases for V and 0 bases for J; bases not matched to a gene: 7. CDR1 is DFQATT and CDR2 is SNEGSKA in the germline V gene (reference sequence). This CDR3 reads CSAAGTGNMNTEAFF. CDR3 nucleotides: TGCAGTGCTGCCGGGACAGGGAACATGAACACTGAAGCTTTCTTT.

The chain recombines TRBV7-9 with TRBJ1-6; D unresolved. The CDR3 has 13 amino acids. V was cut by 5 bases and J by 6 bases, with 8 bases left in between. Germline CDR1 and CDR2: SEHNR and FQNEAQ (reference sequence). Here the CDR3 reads CASSPEGNSPLHF. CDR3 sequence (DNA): TGTGCCAGCAGCCCGGAGGGTAATTCACCCCTCCACTTT. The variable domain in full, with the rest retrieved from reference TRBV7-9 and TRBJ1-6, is DTGVSQNPRHKITKRGQNVTFRCDPISEHNRLYWYRQTLGQGPEFLTYFQNEAQLEKSRLLSDRFSAERPKGSFSTLEIQRTEQGDSAMYLCASSPEGNSPLHFGNGTRLTVT.

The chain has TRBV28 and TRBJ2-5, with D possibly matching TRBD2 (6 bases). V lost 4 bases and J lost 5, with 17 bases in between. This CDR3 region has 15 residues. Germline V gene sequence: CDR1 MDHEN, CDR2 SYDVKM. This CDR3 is CASSSRRGGVETQYF. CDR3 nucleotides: TGTGCCAGCAGTTCCAGGAGAGGCGGGGTTGAGACCCAGTACTTC.

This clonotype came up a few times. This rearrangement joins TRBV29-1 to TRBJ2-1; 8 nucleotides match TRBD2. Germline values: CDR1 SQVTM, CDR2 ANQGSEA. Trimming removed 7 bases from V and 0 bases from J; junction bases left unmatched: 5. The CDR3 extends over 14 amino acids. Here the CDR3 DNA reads TGCAGCGCCGGGGGGGGGATCTCCTACAATGAGCAGTTCTTC. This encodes CSAGGGISYNEQFF.